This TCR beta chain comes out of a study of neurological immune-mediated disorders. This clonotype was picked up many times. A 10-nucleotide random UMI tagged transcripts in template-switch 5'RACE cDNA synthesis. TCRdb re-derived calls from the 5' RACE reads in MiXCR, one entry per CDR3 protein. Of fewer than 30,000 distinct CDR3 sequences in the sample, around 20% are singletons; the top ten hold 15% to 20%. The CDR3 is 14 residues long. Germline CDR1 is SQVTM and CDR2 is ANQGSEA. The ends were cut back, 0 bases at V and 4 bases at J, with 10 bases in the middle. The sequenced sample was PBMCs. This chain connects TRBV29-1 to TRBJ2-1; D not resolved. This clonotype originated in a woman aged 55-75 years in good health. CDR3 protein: CSVEDARRYNEQFF. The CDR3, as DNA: TGCAGCGTTGAAGATGCGAGGCGTTACAATGAGCAGTTCTTC.